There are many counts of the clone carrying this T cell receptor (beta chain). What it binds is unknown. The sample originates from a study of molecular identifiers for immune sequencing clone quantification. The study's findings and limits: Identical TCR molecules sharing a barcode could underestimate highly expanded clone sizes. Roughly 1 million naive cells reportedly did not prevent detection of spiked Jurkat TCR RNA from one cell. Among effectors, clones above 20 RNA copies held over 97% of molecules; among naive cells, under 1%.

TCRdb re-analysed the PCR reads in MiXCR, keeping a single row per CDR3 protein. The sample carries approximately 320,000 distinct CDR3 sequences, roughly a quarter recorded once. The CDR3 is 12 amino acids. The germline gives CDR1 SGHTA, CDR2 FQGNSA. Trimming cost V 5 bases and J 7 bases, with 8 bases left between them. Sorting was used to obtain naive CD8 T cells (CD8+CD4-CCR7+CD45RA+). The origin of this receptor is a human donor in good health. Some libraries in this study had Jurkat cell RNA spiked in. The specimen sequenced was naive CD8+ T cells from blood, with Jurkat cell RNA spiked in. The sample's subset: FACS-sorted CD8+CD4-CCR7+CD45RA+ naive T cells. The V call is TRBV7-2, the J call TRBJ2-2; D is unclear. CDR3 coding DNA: TGTGCCAGCAGCCCGAGCGTCGGGGAGCTGTTTTTT. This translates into CASSPSVGELFF.